These 31 T cell receptor beta chains were sequenced from one sample in a study of CD8 T cells in ankylosing spondylitis. TCRdb processed the 5' RACE reads anew with MiXCR; each CDR3 protein has one entry. The sample consists of some 33,000 distinct CDR3 sequences, 14% of them appearing once. Sequencing was done on a sample of blood. The receptors derive from a male donor with ankylosing spondylitis or in good health (not recorded which).

This clonotype was seen a handful of times. The rearrangement joins TRBV11-2 to TRBJ2-2; no definite D call. The CDR3 length is 14 residues. Trimming took 3 bases from V and 6 from J, leaving 11 bases between them. Germline V gives CDR1 SGHAT, CDR2 FQNNGV. The CDR3 region has the DNA TGTGCCAGCAGCTTCGGTCTGGTTCCCGGGGAGCTGTTTTTT. Amino acids: CASSFGLVPGELFF.

The V and J genes are TRBV29-1 and TRBJ2-2, with a weak D call TRBD1 (6 bases). Germline loops: CDR1 SQVTM, CDR2 ANQGSEA. V was cut by 6 bases and J by 2 bases, with 16 bases left in between. The CDR3 is 15 residues long. CDR3 DNA: TGCAGCGTAGGGGGAACAGCAGTAAACACCGGGGAGCTGTTTTTT. Translation: CSVGGTAVNTGELFF.

This clonotype was seen a handful of times. The V and J genes are TRBV5-1 and TRBJ2-3; no clear D gene. Trimming cost V 0 bases and J 2 bases, with 7 bases left between them. The CDR3 is 14 amino acids. CDR1 SGHRS and CDR2 YFSETQ come from the germline V gene. As DNA, the CDR3 is TGCGCCAGCAGCTTGGGATACACCACAGATACGCAGTATTTT. Translating it yields CASSLGYTTDTQYF.

This clonotype was counted only a few times. This chain joins TRBV12-3 or TRBV12-4 and TRBJ2-1; 9 bases are a match to TRBD2. This CDR3 has 15 amino acids. The trim removed 1 base at V and 7 bases at J, leaving 5 bases unmatched. CDR3 DNA sequence: TGTGCCAGCAGTTTAGTTAGCGGGGGCTATAATGAGCAGTTCTTC. As protein: CASSLVSGGYNEQFF.

This chain connects TRBV7-2 to TRBJ2-2; D is unresolved. V shed 5 bases and J shed 7 bases, with 11 bases lying between them. CDR1 is SGHTA and CDR2 is FQGNSA in the germline V gene. CDR3 length equals 13 residues. DNA for the CDR3: TGTGCCAGCAGCGCCGGTACGAACGGGGAGCTGTTTTTT. Its translation: CASSAGTNGELFF. Variable domain in full (rest from reference TRBV7-2 and TRBJ2-2): GAGVSQSPSNKVTEKGKDVELRCDPISGHTALYWYRQSLGQGLEFLIYFQGNSAPDKSGLPSDRFSAERTGGSVSTLTIQRTQQEDSAVYLCASSAGTNGELFFGEGSRLTVL.

The sample holds a few counts of this clonotype. V usage is TRBV29-1 and J usage is TRBJ1-1; no firm D call. The V end was cut by 4 bases, the J end by 0 bases, with 6 bases between. Germline CDR1 and CDR2: SQVTM and ANQGSEA. This CDR3 contains 12 residues. This CDR3 reads CSVGAMNTEAFF. CDR3 DNA: TGCAGCGTTGGGGCTATGAACACTGAAGCTTTCTTT.

In this sample, this clonotype is medium-sized. The chain joins TRBV7-2 to TRBJ2-5; 10 nucleotides line up with TRBD1. The CDR3 is 15 amino acids. Germline V gives CDR1 SGHTA, CDR2 FQGNSA. V gave up 5 bases and J gave up 5 bases; unmatched junction bases: 8. For the CDR3, the DNA is TGTGCCAGCAGCCCGAGACAGGGGGCTACGGAGACCCAGTACTTC. This codes for CASSPRQGATETQYF.

The chain uses TRBV7-2 and TRBJ1-4; D remains ambiguous. The CDR3 contains 15 residues. V dropped 8 bases and J dropped 6 bases, with 19 bases sitting between them. From germline, CDR1 is SGHTA and CDR2 FQGNSA. CDR3 bases: TGTGCCAGCGCTGCGGAGGGCAGTAATTATGAAAAACTGTTTTTT. Its translation is CASAAEGSNYEKLFF.

V and J are TRBV20-1 and TRBJ2-3; 7 bases line up with TRBD2. CDR1 is DFQATT, CDR2 SNEGSKA, per germline (reference sequence). This CDR3 contains 13 residues. V lost 5 bases and J lost 0; bases outside the gene matches: 2. The CDR3 DNA reads as TGCAGTGCTCTAGCGGATAGCACAGATACGCAGTATTTT. Its translation is CSALADSTDTQYF.

This clonotype was detected a few times. The rearrangement links TRBV2 to TRBJ2-3; D remains unclear. The CDR3 extends over 13 amino acids. Germline loops: CDR1 SNHLY, CDR2 FYNNEI. Trimming pared 4 bases from V and 4 bases from J, leaving 9 bases between. Here the CDR3 DNA reads TGTGCCAGCAGTGTTACGAGCTCAGATACGCAGTATTTT. Amino acid sequence: CASSVTSSDTQYF.

The chain has TRBV12-3 or TRBV12-4 and TRBJ2-5; 10 bases align to TRBD1. The CDR3 loop spans 15 amino acids. V shed 6 bases and J 1 base; nucleotides not matched to a gene: 5. The CDR3 reads CASSRGTGVQETQYF. In DNA, the CDR3 is TGTGCCAGCAGCCGGGGGACAGGGGTCCAAGAGACCCAGTACTTC.

In this sample, this clonotype is medium-sized. The rearrangement links TRBV27 to TRBJ2-7; possibly TRBD1 for D (6 bases). The CDR3 is made up of 13 amino acids. V lost 3 bases and J 3 bases, leaving 9 bases between the germline ends. Germline lookup yields CDR1 MNHEY and CDR2 SMNVEV (reference sequence). The CDR3 DNA follows: TGTGCCAGCAGTTTTGGCAGGGGCTACGAGCAGTACTTC. Protein: CASSFGRGYEQYF.

The V gene is TRBV4-3, the J gene TRBJ1-1, with D unresolved. The V and J ends lost 0 bases and 3 bases respectively, with 11 bases between them. Germline V CDR1 and CDR2: LGHNA, YSLEER. The CDR3 is made up of 15 amino acids. CDR3 nucleotides: TGCGCCAGCAGCCAAGATTGGGGTACCTACACTGAAGCTTTCTTT. Protein: CASSQDWGTYTEAFF.

A few counts support this clonotype. The chain is built from TRBV29-1 and TRBJ1-2; D remains unclear. CDR3 length: 11 amino acids. The V gene's germline CDR1 is SQVTM and CDR2 ANQGSEA. V was cut by 3 bases and J by 7 bases, with 9 bases left in between. This CDR3 reads CSVDVGGGYTF. Here the CDR3 DNA reads TGCAGCGTTGACGTCGGTGGTGGCTACACCTTC.

The chain carries TRBV28 and TRBJ2-3; D ambiguous. CDR3 length equals 15 residues. Trimming pared 3 bases from V and 8 bases from J, leaving 18 bases between. Germline V gene data show CDR1 as MDHEN and CDR2 as SYDVKM. Here the CDR3 DNA reads TGTGCCAGCAGTTTCCCCGCTAATCTCACCATTACGCAGTATTTT. It is translated as CASSFPANLTITQYF.

This clonotype appeared a few times. The chain has TRBV7-9 and TRBJ2-1; 7 nucleotides agree with TRBD2. The CDR3 runs 13 residues. V dropped 1 base and J dropped 9; count of bases not matched to a gene: 3. The germline V gene has CDR1 SEHNR and CDR2 FQNEAQ (reference sequence). DNA for the CDR3: TGTGCCAGCAGCTTAGACCCGGGAGGTGAGCAGTTCTTC. Translating gives CASSLDPGGEQFF.

The gene calls are TRBV5-4 and TRBJ1-6; D gene uncertain. Germline V gives CDR1 SGHNT, CDR2 YYREEE (reference sequence). The CDR3 is 15 amino acids. Trimming cost V 0 bases and J 3 bases, with 7 bases left between them. The CDR3 sequence: CASSLERFYNSPLHF. The CDR3 DNA is TGTGCCAGCAGCTTGGAACGGTTCTATAATTCACCCCTCCACTTT. Full variable domain (rest looked up from reference TRBV5-4 and TRBJ1-6): ETGVTQSPTHLIKTRGQQVTLRCSSQSGHNTVSWYQQALGQGPQFIFQYYREEENGRGNFPPRFSGLQFPNYSSELNVNALELDDSALYLCASSLERFYNSPLHFGNGTRLTVT.

The J gene is TRBJ2-2, the V gene TRBV7-2, with TRBD2 matching over 11 bases. The germline V gene encodes CDR1 SGHTA and CDR2 FQGNSA. Losses at the gene ends were 5 bases for V and 3 bases for J; bases not matched to a gene: 2. The CDR3 covers 15 residues. This CDR3 is CASSQLAGDTGELFF. The CDR3 DNA reads as TGTGCCAGCAGCCAACTAGCGGGGGACACCGGGGAGCTGTTTTTT.

This clonotype showed up just a few times. The chain uses TRBV25-1 and TRBJ1-1; TRBD1 matches at 7 bases. The CDR3 loop spans 14 amino acids. The V and J ends lost 6 bases and 3 bases, in that order; junction bases with no gene match: 7. Germline lookup yields CDR1 MGHDK and CDR2 SYGVNS. The CDR3 bases are TGTGCCAGCAGCCTTCAAGGGGGCCACACTGAAGCTTTCTTT. This codes for CASSLQGGHTEAFF. Full variable domain (rest looked up from reference TRBV25-1 and TRBJ1-1): EADIYQTPRYLVIGTGKKITLECSQTMGHDKMYWYQQDPGMELHLIHYSYGVNSTEKGDLSSESTVSRIRTEHFPLTLESARPSHTSQYLCASSLQGGHTEAFFGQGTRLTVV.

This clonotype was recorded a few times. The genes are TRBV4-3 and TRBJ2-1, with D possibly matching TRBD2 (6 bases). There are 15 residues in the CDR3. Germline V gene sequence: CDR1 LGHNA, CDR2 YSLEER. The ends were cut back, 4 bases at V and 10 bases at J, with 20 bases in the middle. This CDR3 reads CASSPAFVGRREQFF. CDR3 nucleotide sequence: TGCGCCAGCAGCCCGGCCTTTGTCGGGAGAAGGGAGCAGTTCTTC.

This clonotype is medium-sized within its sample. The CDR3 DNA follows: TGTGCCAGCAGTCGCCAGTCCCCGCGGGGCACCGGGGAGCTGTTTTTT. Its translation: CASSRQSPRGTGELFF. The rearrangement uses TRBV12-3 or TRBV12-4 and TRBJ2-2; possible D gene TRBD2, 6 bases. CDR3 size: 16 residues. Trimming took off 5 bases at V and 4 bases at J, with 17 bases between the two ends.

The rearrangement joins TRBV4-3 to TRBJ2-2, with unresolved D. V was clipped by 0 bases and J by 6 bases, with 8 bases between them. CDR1 and CDR2 (germline): LGHNA, YSLEER. This CDR3 region has 14 residues. In DNA, the CDR3 is TGCGCCAGCAGCCAAGATCTCCTGGCCGGGGAGCTGTTTTTT. The encoded protein is CASSQDLLAGELFF.

The gene calls are TRBV5-1 and TRBJ2-1; D unclear. Deletions cut 0 bases from V and 4 bases from J, with 11 bases between. This CDR3 has 15 amino acids. CDR1 SGHRS and CDR2 YFSETQ come from the germline V gene. CDR3 in amino acids: CASSLGLLDYNEQFF. The CDR3 nucleotides read TGCGCCAGCAGCTTGGGACTGCTCGATTACAATGAGCAGTTCTTC.

This clonotype was recorded at least ten times. The chain joins TRBV7-9 to TRBJ1-4; 8 nucleotides align to TRBD1. V was clipped by 5 bases and J by 6 bases; unmatched bases: 11. Germline V gene data show CDR1 as SEHNR and CDR2 as FQNEAQ (reference sequence). This CDR3 has 16 residues. DNA for the CDR3: TGTGCCAGCAGCCCCGCGGGACAGGATATTGATGAAAAACTGTTTTTT. It yields the protein CASSPAGQDIDEKLFF.

The genes are TRBV28 and TRBJ1-6; weak D call: TRBD1 (6 bases). This CDR3 has 15 residues. Germline V lookup: CDR1 MDHEN, CDR2 SYDVKM. Trimming removed 4 bases from V and 0 bases from J, with 7 bases in between. CDR3 sequence reads: CASSSDSSYNSPLHF. CDR3 sequence (DNA): TGTGCCAGCAGTTCGGACAGCTCCTATAATTCACCCCTCCACTTT.

This clonotype has more than one count but fewer than ten. This rearrangement joins TRBV28 to TRBJ2-3, with 7 bases fitting TRBD2. The CDR3 runs 14 residues. V was clipped by 6 bases and J by 1 base; unmatched bases: 4. Germline V gene lookup returns CDR1 MDHEN and CDR2 SYDVKM. This CDR3 is CASRREIRTDTQYF. Written as DNA, the CDR3 is TGTGCCAGCAGGCGGGAGATACGCACAGATACGCAGTATTTT.

This clonotype showed up just a few times. The chain is built from TRBV20-1 and TRBJ2-3; 8 nucleotides agree with TRBD2. The V gene's germline CDR1 is DFQATT and CDR2 SNEGSKA (reference sequence). The CDR3 is made up of 16 amino acids. The junction had 9 bases not matched to a gene; V was cut back by 0 bases and J by 4 bases. The CDR3 spells CSARDPGTGGPDTQYF. In DNA, the CDR3 is TGCAGTGCTAGAGATCCGGGAACGGGGGGGCCAGATACGCAGTATTTT.

This chain uses TRBV11-2 with TRBJ2-2; D might be TRBD2 (6 bases). CDR3 length equals 14 residues. Germline V gene data show CDR1 as SGHAT and CDR2 as FQNNGV. Trimming pared 6 bases from V and 1 base from J, leaving 9 bases between. The CDR3 region is CASSRRGNTGELFF. The CDR3 nucleotides read TGTGCCAGCAGTCGGCGGGGGAACACCGGGGAGCTGTTTTTT. The entire variable domain, with the rest obtained from reference TRBV11-2 and TRBJ2-2, is as follows: EAGVAQSPRYKIIEKRQSVAFWCNPISGHATLYWYQQILGQGPKLLIQFQNNGVVDDSQLPKDRFSAERLKGVDSTLKIQPAKLEDSAVYLCASSRRGNTGELFFGEGSRLTVL.

Points on this clonotype: Sequence at one end of the junction differs from germline and may be a read error. The chain has TRBV4-3 and TRBJ1-1, with D unresolved. CDR1 and CDR2 (germline): LGHNA, YSLEER. CDR3 length: 14 amino acids. CDR3 DNA: TGCGCCAGCAGCCAAGTTTCCGACAACCCTGAAGCCTTCTTT. Its translation is CASSQVSDNPEAFF.

The chain joins TRBV27 to TRBJ2-7; TRBD1 matches at 10 bases. Germline lookup yields CDR1 MNHEY and CDR2 SMNVEV (reference sequence). V lost 5 bases, J lost 7 bases, and 8 bases stayed unmatched. The CDR3 loop spans 14 amino acids. The chain's CDR3 is CASSIAGTGVEQYF. The CDR3 coding sequence is TGTGCCAGCAGTATAGCCGGGACAGGGGTTGAGCAGTACTTC.

A few counts support this clonotype. The chain uses TRBV14 and TRBJ2-4; D remains ambiguous. V was clipped by 0 bases and J by 8 bases, with 5 bases between them. The CDR3 covers 12 residues. In germline, CDR1 is SGHDN, CDR2 FVKESK. CDR3 residues: CASSQDGYIQYF. The CDR3 nucleotides are TGTGCCAGCAGCCAAGATGGGTACATTCAGTACTTC.